The 9 T cell receptor beta chains below come from one sample, sequenced in a study of blood T cell repertoires in COVID-19. TCRdb keeps only in-frame clones here, not all; method: immunoSEQ multiplex PCR. The data hold under 150,000 clones, with about 91% observed a single time. Material: peripheral blood. All receptors derive from a human donor in a cohort sampled during active COVID-19.

This clone was recorded only once. The chain combines TRBV29-1 with TRBJ2-7; tentatively, D is TRBD1 (5 bases). Germline CDR1 and CDR2: SQVTM and ANQGSEA. The CDR3 sequence is 12 residues long. Trimming shortened V by 5 bases and J by 3 bases, and 11 bases separated the two germline ends. CDR3 DNA: TGCAGCGTTAGGACACACATCTACGAGCAGTACTTC. Translated: CSVRTHIYEQYF.

The V and J genes are TRBV15 and TRBJ2-7; 7 bases are a match to TRBD1. Germline CDR1 is LNHNV and CDR2 is YYDKDF (reference sequence). V was pared by 3 bases and J by 2 bases, with 4 bases of the junction left unmatched. This CDR3 is built from 14 residues. The CDR3: CATSSYRGAYEQYF. The DNA for the CDR3 is TGTGCCACCAGCAGCTACAGGGGCGCCTACGAGCAGTACTTC.

V usage is TRBV6-5 and J usage is TRBJ1-1; TRBD1 aligns across 9 bases. The CDR3 sequence is 12 residues long. Per germline, CDR1 MNHEY and CDR2 SVGAGI. After removal of 8 bases from V and 5 bases from J, the junction contained 3 bases not matched to a gene. In DNA form, the CDR3 reads TGTGCCAGCGGGACAGGGTTAACTGAAGCTTTCTTT. Translation gives CASGTGLTEAFF.

The chain joins TRBV29-1 to TRBJ1-1, with TRBD1 matching 7 bases. Unmatched junction bases numbered 11, after V lost 4 bases and J lost 12 bases. The germline gives CDR1 SQVTM, CDR2 ANQGSEA. This CDR3 has 12 residues. The DNA for the CDR3 is TGCAGCGTTGTAGGGGAGAGGGGGCTGACTTTCTTT. This encodes CSVVGERGLTFF.

This CDR3 is CASSSTDPYEQYF. Here the CDR3 DNA reads TGTGCCAGCAGTTCAACAGATCCCTACGAGCAGTACTTC. V is TRBV6-6 and J is TRBJ2-7; D unclear. CDR1 MNHNY and CDR2 SVGAGI come from the germline V gene (reference sequence). The CDR3 spans 13 residues. V shed 4 bases and J shed 2 bases, with 9 bases lying between them.

The chain links TRBV3-1 (or the pseudogene TRBV3-2) to TRBJ1-6; 8 positions agree with TRBD1. Germline CDR1 is LGHDT and CDR2 is YNNKEL (reference sequence). The ends lost 1 base at V and 7 bases at J; junction bases unmatched: 3. The CDR3 loop spans 15 amino acids. The CDR3 loop is CASSQGQGWNSPLHF. Written as DNA, the CDR3 is TGTGCCAGCAGCCAAGGACAGGGGTGGAATTCACCCCTCCACTTT.

This clone was counted between two and nine times. The V gene is TRBV5-4, the J gene TRBJ1-6; D remains ambiguous. The germline V and J ends were trimmed by 0 bases and 9 bases, with 13 bases remaining between them. The CDR3 sequence is 15 residues long. Per germline, CDR1 SGHNT and CDR2 YYREEE (reference sequence). DNA of the CDR3: TGTGCCAGCAGCTTGGATTACAGAAGCGGTTCACCCCTCCACTTT. Its translation is CASSLDYRSGSPLHF.

The CDR3, as DNA: TGTGCCAGCAGCTTGGAGGACTCCCAAGAGACCCAGTACTTC. It translates to CASSLEDSQETQYF. The rearrangement joins TRBV5-4 to TRBJ2-5, with TRBD2 as a possible D gene (5 bases). Trimming took 0 bases from V and 1 from J, leaving 7 bases between them. The V gene's germline CDR1 is SGHNT and CDR2 YYREEE (reference sequence). The CDR3 spans 14 residues.

This clone has only a few counts. The chain joins TRBV2 to TRBJ2-1; TRBD2 agrees at 10 bases. CDR1 is SNHLY and CDR2 is FYNNEI in the germline V gene. This CDR3 is built from 16 residues. Trimming took 6 bases from V and 7 from J; bases not matched to a gene: 12. CDR3 in DNA: TGTGCCAGCAGATCTTTTGGACTAGCGGAGAGAAATGAGCAGTTCTTC. Translating it yields CASRSFGLAERNEQFF.